The 21 T cell receptor beta chains in this list originate from one sample, sequenced in a study of OX40 agonist ivuxolimab in advanced cancers. Here immunoSEQ multiplex PCR was the method, and the copy in TCRdb shows in-frame clones only, minus some. This table has around 70,000 clones, 65% to 90% appearing once. The source material was CD4+ or CD8+ T cells sorted from blood, sampled in a trial of the OX40 agonist ivuxolimab. The receptors stem from an adult with an advanced solid tumor such as melanoma, head and neck, liver or kidney cancer.

The V gene is TRBV4-2, the J gene TRBJ1-4; TRBD1 agrees at 10 bases. V was pared by 3 bases and J by 8 bases, with 6 bases of the junction left unmatched. The CDR3 is made up of 15 amino acids. CDR1 and CDR2 (germline): LGHNA, YNFKEQ. Here the CDR3 reads CASSQPGQGNEKLFF. The CDR3 DNA is TGTGCCAGCAGCCAGCCGGGACAGGGGAACGAAAAACTGTTTTTT.

The V gene is TRBV4-3, the J gene TRBJ1-1; possibly TRBD1 for D (6 bases). Trimming removed 4 bases at V and 3 bases at J, with 15 bases between. Per germline, CDR1 LGHNA and CDR2 YSLEER. CDR3 length equals 15 residues. This chain's CDR3 is CASSPSNRVDTEAFF. CDR3 coding DNA: TGCGCCAGCAGCCCCTCGAACAGGGTTGACACTGAAGCTTTCTTT.

The V gene is TRBV4-3, the J gene TRBJ1-2, with D perhaps matching TRBD1 (6 bases). There are 17 residues in the CDR3. Trimming left V 1 base short and J 8 bases short, with 23 bases between. Germline CDR1 LGHNA, CDR2 YSLEER. CDR3 residues: CASSQVIADSASRGYTF. CDR3 nucleotide sequence: TGCGCCAGCAGCCAAGTAATCGCGGACAGCGCATCGAGGGGCTACACCTTC.

The chain carries TRBV6-5 and TRBJ1-2; a weak D match, TRBD1 (6 bases). There are 14 residues in the CDR3. The V gene lost 5 bases and the J gene lost 2 bases, with 12 bases spanning the gap. Germline V gives CDR1 MNHEY, CDR2 SVGAGI. CDR3 DNA: TGTGCCAGCAGTATACAACAGGGAAACTATGGCTACACCTTC. Translation gives CASSIQQGNYGYTF.

The chain combines TRBV19 with TRBJ1-1; TRBD1 aligns across 7 bases. Looked up from germline, CDR1 is LNHDA and CDR2 is SQIVND (reference sequence). The CDR3 contains 15 residues. J gave up 2 bases and V 6 bases, and 9 bases lay outside the gene matches. The CDR3 loop is CASSDPRGPNTEAFF. DNA for the CDR3: TGTGCCAGTAGCGACCCGAGGGGGCCTAACACTGAAGCTTTCTTT.

This chain uses TRBV7-2 with TRBJ2-1, with TRBD1 matching over 9 bases. In germline, CDR1 is SGHTA, CDR2 FQGNSA. The length of the CDR3 is 14 residues. V lost 3 bases to trimming and J lost 9 bases; unmatched junction nucleotides: 6. The CDR3, as DNA: TGTGCCAGCAGCTTGCGACAGGGGGATGGTGAGCAGTTCTTC. This encodes CASSLRQGDGEQFF. Supplemented by reference TRBV7-2 and TRBJ2-1, the full variable domain reads GAGVSQSPSNKVTEKGKDVELRCDPISGHTALYWYRQSLGQGLEFLIYFQGNSAPDKSGLPSDRFSAERTGGSVSTLTIQRTQQEDSAVYLCASSLRQGDGEQFFGPGTRLTVL.

The chain is built from TRBV6-6 and TRBJ1-1; D gene uncertain. V was cut by 2 bases and J by 1 base, with 2 bases left in between. Germline assignment: CDR1 MNHNY and CDR2 SVGAGI (reference sequence). The CDR3 runs 12 residues. The CDR3 coding sequence is TGTGCCAGCAGTTACGCGAACACTGAAGCTTTCTTT. It is translated as CASSYANTEAFF.

The CDR3 bases are TGTGCCAGCAGCTTAGACAGGGGAAGGACTGAAGCTTTCTTT. Translating gives CASSLDRGRTEAFF. The chain recombines TRBV7-9 with TRBJ1-1, with 7 positions matching TRBD1. Germline values: CDR1 SEHNR, CDR2 FQNEAQ (reference sequence). The CDR3 runs to 14 residues. J lost 5 bases, V lost 1 base, and 4 bases had no gene match.

A single count supports this clone. The V call is TRBV10-3, the J call TRBJ2-2, with 11 bases identical to TRBD1. Unmatched junction bases numbered 6, after V lost 7 bases and J lost 5 bases. Germline V lookup: CDR1 ENHRY, CDR2 SYGVKD. This CDR3 spans 15 amino acids. For the CDR3, the DNA is TGTGCCATCACCGAGGACAGGGGGCGGACCGGGGAGCTGTTTTTT. The encoded protein is CAITEDRGRTGELFF.

V usage is TRBV4-3 and J usage is TRBJ2-7, with D unresolved. V dropped 2 bases and J dropped 8 bases, with 16 bases sitting between them. From germline, CDR1 is LGHNA and CDR2 YSLEER. The CDR3 has 14 residues. CDR3 sequence reads: CASSQPASSGKQYF. In nucleotides, the CDR3 is TGCGCCAGCAGCCAACCCGCGTCGTCGGGCAAGCAGTACTTC.

V usage is TRBV7-3 and J usage is TRBJ2-3; D is uncertain. The CDR3 is 13 amino acids. V was clipped by 4 bases and J by 3 bases, with 8 bases between them. CDR1 is SGHTA and CDR2 is FQGTGA in the germline V gene. CDR3 residues: CASSSLVTDTQYF. The CDR3 coding sequence is TGTGCCAGCAGCTCCCTCGTGACAGATACGCAGTATTTT. Based on the CDR3 plus reference TRBV7-3 and TRBJ2-3, the full variable domain is GAGVSQTPSNKVTEKGKYVELRCDPISGHTALYWYRQSLGQGPEFLIYFQGTGAADDSGLPNDRFFAVRPEGSVSTLKIQRTERGDSAVYLCASSSLVTDTQYFGPGTRLTVL.

V is TRBV14 and J is TRBJ2-1, with TRBD1 matching over 10 bases. J lost 8 bases, V lost 1 base, and 8 bases had no gene match. From germline, CDR1 is SGHDN and CDR2 FVKESK. The CDR3 is 16 residues long. CDR3 sequence (DNA): TGTGCCAGCAGCCAAGTAGCGGGACAGGGGTTACATGAGCAGTTCTTC. It translates to CASSQVAGQGLHEQFF.

The chain has TRBV7-9 and TRBJ2-5, with TRBD2 identical over 7 bases. Germline loops: CDR1 SEHNR, CDR2 FQNEAQ (reference sequence). The junction had 9 bases not matched to a gene; V was cut back by 5 bases and J by 3 bases. This CDR3 is built from 15 residues. CDR3 protein: CASSPRGSPEETQYF. The CDR3 DNA reads TGTGCCAGCAGCCCGCGGGGGTCCCCCGAAGAGACCCAGTACTTC.

This chain joins TRBV5-5 and TRBJ2-3, with D unclear. Germline V gene lookup returns CDR1 SGHKS and CDR2 YYEKEE (reference sequence). Trimming left V 6 bases short and J 2 bases short, with 13 bases between. This CDR3 spans 14 amino acids. The CDR3 region is CASNLPGFTDTQYF. The CDR3 DNA is TGTGCCAGCAACCTCCCCGGTTTCACAGATACGCAGTATTTT.

The rearrangement uses TRBV5-1 and TRBJ2-3, with a tentative D call TRBD2 (6 bases). The CDR3 is made up of 14 amino acids. Germline values: CDR1 SGHRS, CDR2 YFSETQ. V lost 0 bases, J lost 7 bases, and 12 bases lay in between. Written as DNA, the CDR3 is TGCGCCAGCAGCTTGGAGGAGGGTTGGAATACGCAGTATTTT. Translated, it gives CASSLEEGWNTQYF.

The sample holds one count of this clone. The chain links TRBV6-5 to TRBJ1-5; TRBD1 matches 8 bases. This CDR3 region has 15 residues. Germline V gene lookup returns CDR1 MNHEY and CDR2 SVGAGI. Germline trimming cut 2 bases from V and 4 bases from J; bases unmatched to any gene: 4. The CDR3 here is CASSYRTGFNQPQHF. CDR3 in DNA: TGTGCCAGCAGTTACAGGACAGGGTTTAATCAGCCCCAGCATTTT.

V and J are TRBV4-1 and TRBJ1-4, with D possibly matching TRBD1 (5 bases). The CDR3 covers 14 residues. Germline CDR1 is MGHRA and CDR2 is YSYEKL. Trimming pared 5 bases from V and 4 bases from J, leaving 11 bases between. In DNA, the CDR3 is TGCGCCAGCAGCTGGGGACGGGATAATGAAAAACTGTTTTTT. Protein: CASSWGRDNEKLFF.

The DNA of the CDR3 is TGTGCCAGCCGCGCAGGACAGGGCAATAATTCACCCCTCCACTTT. Protein sequence: CASRAGQGNNSPLHF. V gene TRBV27 combines with J gene TRBJ1-6; TRBD1 matches 8 bases. This CDR3 comprises 15 residues. The V and J ends lost 8 bases and 5 bases, in that order; junction bases with no gene match: 8. The germline V gene encodes CDR1 MNHEY and CDR2 SMNVEV (reference sequence).

V usage is TRBV5-1 and J usage is TRBJ2-5; the D is unclear. Trimming stripped 0 bases from V and 5 bases from J, with 8 bases between. The CDR3 runs to 13 residues. CDR1 and CDR2 from the germline V gene are SGHRS and YFSETQ. CDR3 bases: TGCGCCAGCAGCTTGGCGGGTTGGGAGACCCAGTACTTC. Translated, it gives CASSLAGWETQYF.

The chain carries TRBV7-2 and TRBJ1-6; unclear D gene. The CDR3 sequence is 14 residues long. CDR1 and CDR2 from the germline V gene are SGHTA and FQGNSA. V gave up 3 bases and J gave up 7 bases, with 10 bases separating them. CDR3 sequence (DNA): TGTGCCAGCAGCTTTTCCGGAATAAATTCACCCCTCCACTTT. Its translation is CASSFSGINSPLHF.

This sequence joins TRBV5-6 and TRBJ1-6, with unresolved D. This CDR3 has 13 amino acids. Germline V gene lookup returns CDR1 SGHDT and CDR2 YYEEEE. V was pared by 7 bases and J by 10 bases, with 15 bases between. CDR3 sequence (DNA): TGTGCCAGCTCTCAGGCCCCGGGCTCACCCCTCCACTTT. This sequence encodes CASSQAPGSPLHF.